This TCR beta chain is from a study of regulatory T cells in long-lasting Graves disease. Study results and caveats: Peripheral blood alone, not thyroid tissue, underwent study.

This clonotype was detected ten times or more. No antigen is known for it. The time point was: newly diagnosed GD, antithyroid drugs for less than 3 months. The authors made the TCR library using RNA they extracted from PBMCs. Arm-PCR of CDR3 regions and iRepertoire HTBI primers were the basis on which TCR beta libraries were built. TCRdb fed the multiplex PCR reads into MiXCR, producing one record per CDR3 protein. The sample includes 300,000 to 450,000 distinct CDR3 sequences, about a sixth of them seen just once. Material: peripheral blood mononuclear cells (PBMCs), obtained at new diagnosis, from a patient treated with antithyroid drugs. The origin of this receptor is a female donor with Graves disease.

CDR3 bases: TGTGCCAGCGGCCGGGTGGGGACAGGCGATCAGCCCCAGCATTTT. Protein product: CASGRVGTGDQPQHF. This rearrangement joins TRBV27 to TRBJ1-5, with 8 bases that match TRBD1. Germline CDR1 reads MNHEY; CDR2 reads SMNVEV (reference sequence). The CDR3 consists of 15 residues. J gave up 5 bases and V 8 bases, and 11 bases lay outside the gene matches.